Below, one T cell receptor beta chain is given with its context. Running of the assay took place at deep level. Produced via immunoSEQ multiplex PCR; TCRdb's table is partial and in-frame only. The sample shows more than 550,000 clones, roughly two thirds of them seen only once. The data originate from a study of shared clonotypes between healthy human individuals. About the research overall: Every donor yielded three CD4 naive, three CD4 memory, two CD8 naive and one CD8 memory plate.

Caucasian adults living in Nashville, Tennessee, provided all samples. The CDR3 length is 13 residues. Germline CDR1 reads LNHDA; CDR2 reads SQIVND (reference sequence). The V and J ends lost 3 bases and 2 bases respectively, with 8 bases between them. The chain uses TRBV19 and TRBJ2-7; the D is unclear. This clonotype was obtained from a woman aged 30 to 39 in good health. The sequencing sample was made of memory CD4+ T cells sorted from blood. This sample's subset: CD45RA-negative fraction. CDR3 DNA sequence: TGTGCCAGTAGTATTAAGACCCCCTACGAGCAGTACTTC. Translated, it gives CASSIKTPYEQYF.